Listed below are T cell receptor beta chains from one sample, sequenced in a study of blood T cell repertoires in COVID-19. Assay: immunoSEQ multiplex PCR; the TCRdb copy retains only in-frame clones and omits some. The data hold about 12,000 clones, with around 70% observed a single time. Sequenced material: peripheral blood. Receptors were obtained from a man between 60 and 75 years old with COVID-19, enrolled during active disease. Both conserved end residues are part of each CDR3.

16 | TRBV3-1/TRBV3-2 | CASSQLAGGFYNEQFF
15 | TRBV4-2 | CASSLGTSGGVEQFF
15 | TRBV7-6 | CASSPDRGQLHEQYF
15 | TRBV30 | CAWKLWDSVNSPLHF
13 | TRBV7-9 | CASSSDSPQRAFF
19 | TRBV28 | CASSRYVSGTGYRSYEQYF
13 | TRBV29-1 | CSVDEQTNTEAFF
15 | TRBV5-5 | CASTVWVAGQETQYF
14 | TRBV27 | CASSLSGQHNEQFF
16 | TRBV27 | CASSLRRVGNTGELFF
14 | TRBV5-1 | CASSLLAMNTEAFF
16 | TRBV10-3 | CAISESMSVANQPQHF
14 | TRBV5-5 | CASSRDRGDYEQYF
16 | TRBV25-1 | CASSRQRNDFYNEQFF
14 | TRBV27 | CASTGTGEGSPLHF
14 | TRBV6-2/TRBV6-3 | CASTPSGSRWSQYF
13 | TRBV10-3 | CAISVQGNTEAFF
14 | TRBV7-9 | CASSLVQAAETQYF
14 | TRBV7-7 | CASSLRTGGDEQFF
16 | TRBV5-1 | CASRAPVGGGAYGYTF
19 | TRBV5-5 | CASSLVDRGTTSSYNEQFF
17 | TRBV7-2 | CASSLGSYIANTGELFF
14 | TRBV28 | CASSLVAGLYGYTF
14 | TRBV14 | CASSQVSGADEQFF
14 | TRBV19 | CASSILTGGTEAFF
13 | TRBV30 | CAWGHTFNYGYTF
16 | TRBV3-1/TRBV3-2 | CASSPQRGRAADTQYF
13 | TRBV30 | CAWSALAGEWQFF
14 | TRBV7-7 | CASSLVSGAETQYF
14 | TRBV28 | CASSSSGSDNEQFF
13 | TRBV5-5 | CASTRGLGKTQYF
12 | TRBV10-3 | CAISEERVTQYF
14 | TRBV9 | CASSLRVSTDTQYF
18 | TRBV28 | CASSPPGTASSGANVLTF
14 | TRBV30 | CAWSVQGGSEKLFF
16 | TRBV7-2 | CASSLSPDSFGETQYF
13 | TRBV24-1 | CATANTDLTEAFF
15 | TRBV18 | CASSPRQKTYNEQFF
16 | TRBV9 | CASSVVTSGAYNEQFF
14 | TRBV7-3 | CASSLTGGQTEAFF
15 | TRBV4-3 | CASSQSTGFGNEQFF
15 | TRBV5-1 | CASSDLTESYTEAFF
15 | TRBV5-4 | CASSSGFTWGDEQFF
16 | TRBV6-4 | CATSPGQYSGANVLTF
13 | TRBV6-5 | CASSYVRGETQYF